This passage covers 20 T cell receptor beta chains from one sample sequenced in a study of identical twins. MiXCR, run by TCRdb on the 5' RACE reads, gives a single entry per CDR3 protein. The sample includes hundreds of thousands of distinct CDR3 sequences, just over 7% of them seen just once. The data also belong to a second study, concerning yellow fever vaccine responses in identical twins.

Sequenced material: PBMCs. The receptor source for this set is a woman aged 18-29 years in good health.

This clonotype was detected ten times or more. V usage is TRBV6-5 and J usage is TRBJ2-1; the match to TRBD1 covers 9 bases. With 2 bases clipped from V and 7 bases from J, the junction kept 12 bases outside the gene matches. Germline V CDR1 and CDR2: MNHEY, SVGAGI. The CDR3 runs 17 residues. CDR3 sequence: CASSYDHRTGVSNEQFF. The CDR3 DNA is TGTGCCAGCAGTTACGATCATAGGACAGGGGTTTCGAATGAGCAGTTCTTC.

This clonotype was seen at least ten times. The chain carries TRBV20-1 and TRBJ2-7, with D hard to call. Trimming left V 2 bases short and J 0 bases short, with 11 bases between. Per germline, CDR1 DFQATT and CDR2 SNEGSKA (reference sequence). The CDR3 totals 14 residues. CDR3 protein: CSARPRKSSYEQYF. The CDR3 nucleotides are TGCAGTGCTAGACCCCGGAAGAGCTCCTACGAGCAGTACTTC.

The sample holds a few counts of this clonotype. This chain joins TRBV20-1 and TRBJ1-1, with a tentative D call TRBD1 (6 bases). Deletions cut 0 bases from V and 2 bases from J, with 13 bases between. The CDR3 runs to 15 residues. Per the germline V gene, CDR1 is DFQATT and CDR2 is SNEGSKA (reference sequence). The CDR3 spells CSARDYGGGNTEAFF. The DNA of the CDR3 is TGCAGTGCTAGAGATTATGGGGGGGGCAACACTGAAGCTTTCTTT.

This clonotype was seen a handful of times. The V gene is TRBV25-1, the J gene TRBJ1-1; D call uncertain. Trimming shortened V by 6 bases and J by 4 bases, and 18 bases separated the two germline ends. CDR3 length: 15 residues. Germline V gene data show CDR1 as MGHDK and CDR2 as SYGVNS. The CDR3 region is CASSVGMLGGTEAFF. The CDR3 nucleotides are TGTGCCAGCAGCGTGGGCATGCTAGGTGGCACTGAAGCTTTCTTT.

Worth noting for this clonotype: A much larger clone lies a single base off, so this may be a read error. The CDR3 DNA is TGCTGTGCTAATAAAGGGGGGTGGTCCTACAATGAGCAGTTCTTC. Its protein is CCANKGGWSYNEQFF. V and J are TRBV20-1 and TRBJ2-1; D is perhaps TRBD1 or TRBD2 (6 bases each). This CDR3 has 15 residues. Germline V gene sequence: CDR1 DFQATT, CDR2 SNEGSKA (reference sequence).

The chain employs TRBV7-9 and TRBJ2-5; D is undetermined. Germline CDR1 is SEHNR and CDR2 is FQNEAQ (reference sequence). The ends were cut back, 2 bases at V and 5 bases at J, with 12 bases in the middle. This CDR3 spans 14 amino acids. DNA for the CDR3: TGTGCCAGCAGCTTATCCATTGGGCGGGAGACCCAGTACTTC. Translated: CASSLSIGRETQYF.

The V call is TRBV28, the J call TRBJ2-1, with D possibly matching TRBD2 (5 bases). The CDR3 runs 15 residues. Germline assignment: CDR1 MDHEN and CDR2 SYDVKM. The V end was cut by 1 base, the J end by 8 bases, with 15 bases between. CDR3: CASSLYPGTGDEQFF. The CDR3 DNA reads as TGTGCCAGCAGTTTATATCCGGGAACGGGCGATGAGCAGTTCTTC.

The chain combines TRBV6-5 with TRBJ2-7; no definite D call. V shed 0 bases and J shed 3 bases, with 9 bases lying between them. The CDR3 is made up of 14 amino acids. Germline CDR1 is MNHEY and CDR2 is SVGAGI. CDR3 protein: CASSYSGIGYEQYF. DNA of the CDR3: TGTGCCAGCAGTTACTCAGGTATAGGCTACGAGCAGTACTTC.

The V gene is TRBV20-1, the J gene TRBJ2-7; D perhaps matches TRBD1 (6 bases). Germline V gives CDR1 DFQATT, CDR2 SNEGSKA (reference sequence). Deletions cut 4 bases from V and 2 bases from J, with 12 bases between. The CDR3 totals 13 residues. CDR3 sequence reads: CSAKGVLPYEQYV. The CDR3, as DNA: TGCAGTGCTAAGGGGGTCCTCCCCTACGAGCAGTACGTC.

This clonotype has more than one count but fewer than ten. The chain combines TRBV20-1 with TRBJ1-5; 7 nucleotides align to TRBD1. The ends lost 0 bases at V and 4 bases at J; junction bases unmatched: 6. The germline gives CDR1 DFQATT, CDR2 SNEGSKA (reference sequence). This CDR3 is 15 amino acids long. DNA of the CDR3: TGCAGTGCTAGAGAAGAGGGACAGTATAATCAGCCCCAGCATTTT. Protein: CSAREEGQYNQPQHF.

This clonotype was detected ten times or more. The chain couples TRBV7-6 to TRBJ2-1, with D unresolved. The CDR3 spans 14 residues. Trimming shortened V by 1 base and J by 5 bases, and 9 bases separated the two germline ends. Germline V gives CDR1 SGHVS, CDR2 FNYEAQ. CDR3 in amino acids: CASSLGTNHNEQFF. The CDR3 nucleotides read TGTGCCAGCAGCTTAGGGACGAATCACAATGAGCAGTTCTTC.

The chain has TRBV20-1 and TRBJ2-1, with TRBD2 matching over 10 bases. Trimming at V came to 0 bases and at J to 9 bases, leaving 5 bases not matched to a gene. Germline CDR1 is DFQATT and CDR2 is SNEGSKA (reference sequence). This CDR3 contains 14 residues. CDR3 in amino acids: CSARDLSGGGEQFF. For the CDR3, the DNA is TGCAGTGCTAGAGATTTGAGCGGGGGGGGTGAGCAGTTCTTC.

At least ten counts were recorded for this clonotype. This chain's CDR3 is CSARDGPPTGELFF. CDR3 nucleotide sequence: TGCAGTGCTAGAGATGGCCCTCCCACCGGGGAGCTGTTTTTT. The rearrangement links TRBV20-1 to TRBJ2-2; no reliable D call. Germline values: CDR1 DFQATT, CDR2 SNEGSKA (reference sequence). The CDR3 is made up of 14 amino acids. V was shortened by 0 bases and J by 4 bases, with 9 bases between the two germline ends.

The gene calls are TRBV20-1 and TRBJ2-5, with TRBD1 matching 8 bases. After removal of 5 bases from V and 3 bases from J, the junction contained 14 bases not matched to a gene. The CDR3 extends over 16 amino acids. Germline values: CDR1 DFQATT, CDR2 SNEGSKA (reference sequence). The CDR3, as DNA: TGCAGTGCTGAAGGGGTCCAGGGGGCGCTGAAAGAGACCCAGTACTTC. Translated, it gives CSAEGVQGALKETQYF.

The sample holds many counts of this clonotype. This chain joins TRBV24-1 and TRBJ2-2; a possible D gene is TRBD1 (5 bases). This CDR3 has 13 residues. Looked up from germline, CDR1 is KGHDR and CDR2 is SFDVKD. With 9 bases removed from V and 2 bases from J, the gap between germline ends came to 9 bases. CDR3 nucleotides: TGTGCCACCGAAGACAGTAACACCGGGGAGCTGTTTTTT. It yields the protein CATEDSNTGELFF.

The chain carries TRBV5-1 and TRBJ2-7; 7 bases match TRBD1. V gave up 2 bases and J gave up 0 bases; unmatched junction bases: 14. The CDR3 runs 18 residues. Per germline, CDR1 SGHRS and CDR2 YFSETQ. The CDR3 protein is CASSFDLRLRDSSYEQYF. In DNA form, the CDR3 reads TGCGCCAGCAGCTTTGATCTGCGACTCCGGGACAGCTCCTACGAGCAGTACTTC. The entire variable domain, with the rest obtained from reference TRBV5-1 and TRBJ2-7, is as follows: KAGVTQTPRYLIKTRGQQVTLSCSPISGHRSVSWYQQTPGQGLQFLFEYFSETQRNKGNFPGRFSGRQFSNSRSEMNVSTLELGDSALYLCASSFDLRLRDSSYEQYFGPGTRLTVT.

This clonotype was seen more than once but under ten times. This sequence joins TRBV18 and TRBJ1-6; D gene uncertain. Trimming pared 3 bases from V and 3 bases from J, leaving 3 bases between. This CDR3 spans 13 amino acids. The germline CDR1 and CDR2 sequences are KGHSH and LQKENI. The CDR3 DNA reads TGTGCCAGCTCACCCAACTATAATTCACCCCTCCACTTT. Its translation: CASSPNYNSPLHF.

There are a few counts of this clonotype. This chain connects TRBV28 to TRBJ2-5; D assignment may be TRBD1 or TRBD2 (5 bases each). The CDR3 length is 15 residues. Germline V gene sequence: CDR1 MDHEN, CDR2 SYDVKM. Trimming cost V 6 bases and J 9 bases, with 23 bases left between them. The DNA for the CDR3 is TGTGCCAGCAGCCCGCTCGGGACCAGAGGTTGGTCCCAGTACTTC. It codes for CASSPLGTRGWSQYF.

V is TRBV7-9 and J is TRBJ2-2; no clear D gene. The germline CDR1 and CDR2 sequences are SEHNR and FQNEAQ (reference sequence). Trimming stripped 5 bases from V and 1 base from J, with 14 bases between. This CDR3 comprises 16 residues. CDR3 loop: CASSDTTRGNTGELFF. In DNA form, the CDR3 reads TGTGCCAGCAGCGACACCACACGAGGGAACACCGGGGAGCTGTTTTTT.

A few counts support this clonotype. The chain joins TRBV20-1 to TRBJ1-6; D is ambiguous. This CDR3 is 16 amino acids long. Germline V gene lookup returns CDR1 DFQATT and CDR2 SNEGSKA (reference sequence). V lost 3 bases and J lost 9, with 21 bases in between. CDR3 bases: TGCAGTGCTAGTGTTCAGAGGACGCGAGAGGGTTCACCCCTCCACTTT. As protein: CSASVQRTREGSPLHF.